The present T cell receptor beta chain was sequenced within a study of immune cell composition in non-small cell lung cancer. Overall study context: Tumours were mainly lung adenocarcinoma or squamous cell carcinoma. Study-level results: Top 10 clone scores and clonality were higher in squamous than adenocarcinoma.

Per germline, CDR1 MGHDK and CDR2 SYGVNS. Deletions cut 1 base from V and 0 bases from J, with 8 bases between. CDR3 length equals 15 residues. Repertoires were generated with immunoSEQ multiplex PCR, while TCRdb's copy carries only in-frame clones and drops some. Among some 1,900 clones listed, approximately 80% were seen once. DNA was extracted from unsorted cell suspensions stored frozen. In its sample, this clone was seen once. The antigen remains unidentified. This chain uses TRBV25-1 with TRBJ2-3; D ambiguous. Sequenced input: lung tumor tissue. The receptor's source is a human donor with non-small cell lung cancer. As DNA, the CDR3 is TGTGCCAGCAGTGAATTTGGCCGTAGCACAGATACGCAGTATTTT. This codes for CASSEFGRSTDTQYF.